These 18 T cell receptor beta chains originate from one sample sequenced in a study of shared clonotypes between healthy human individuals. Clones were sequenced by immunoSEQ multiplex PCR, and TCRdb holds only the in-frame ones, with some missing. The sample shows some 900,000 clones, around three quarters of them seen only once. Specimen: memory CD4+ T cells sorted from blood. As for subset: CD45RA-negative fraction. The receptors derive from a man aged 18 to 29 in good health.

As DNA, the CDR3 is TGTGCCAGCAGTGACTTTAGGGGCGTTTCTCATCTTTGGTATGGCTACACCTTC. Residues: CASSDFRGVSHLWYGYTF. The V and J genes are TRBV6-4 and TRBJ1-2, with a weak D call TRBD1 (5 bases). Trimming removed 1 base at V and 5 bases at J, with 23 bases between. The germline CDR1 and CDR2 sequences are MRHNA and SNTAGT. The CDR3 sequence is 18 residues long.

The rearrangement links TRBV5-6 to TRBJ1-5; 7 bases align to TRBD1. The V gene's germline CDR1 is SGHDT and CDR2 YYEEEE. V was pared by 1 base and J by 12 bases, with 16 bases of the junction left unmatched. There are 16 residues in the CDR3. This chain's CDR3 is CASSLNTIDRDSHQHF. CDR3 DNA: TGTGCCAGCAGCTTGAATACGATAGACCGGGACAGCCACCAGCATTTT.

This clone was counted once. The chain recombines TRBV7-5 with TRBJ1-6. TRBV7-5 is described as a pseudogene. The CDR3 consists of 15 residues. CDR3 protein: CARSLGVGTNSPLHF. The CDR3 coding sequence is TGTGCCAGAAGCTTAGGCGTAGGGACGAATTCACCCCTCCACTTT.

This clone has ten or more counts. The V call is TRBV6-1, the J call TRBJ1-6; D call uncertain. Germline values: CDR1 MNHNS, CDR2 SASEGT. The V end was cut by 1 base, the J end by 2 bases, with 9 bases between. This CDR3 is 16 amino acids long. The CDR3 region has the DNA TGTGCCAGCAGTGAAGGGAGGGTGACCTATAATTCACCCCTCCACTTT. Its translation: CASSEGRVTYNSPLHF.

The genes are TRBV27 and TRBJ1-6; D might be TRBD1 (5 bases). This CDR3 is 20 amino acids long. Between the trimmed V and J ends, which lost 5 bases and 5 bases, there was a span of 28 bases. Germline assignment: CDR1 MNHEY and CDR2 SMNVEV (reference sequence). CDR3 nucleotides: TGTGCCAGCAGTCCATATCGCCCGGGGGTGGTCCACCCAGATAATTCACCCCTCCACTTT. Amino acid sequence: CASSPYRPGVVHPDNSPLHF.

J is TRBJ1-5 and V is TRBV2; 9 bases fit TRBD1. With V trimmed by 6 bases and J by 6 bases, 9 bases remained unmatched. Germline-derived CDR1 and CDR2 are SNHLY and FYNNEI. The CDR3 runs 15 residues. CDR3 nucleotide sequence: TGTGCCAGCAGCGTCTCCGGGACAGGGACTCAGCCCCAGCATTTT. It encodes CASSVSGTGTQPQHF.

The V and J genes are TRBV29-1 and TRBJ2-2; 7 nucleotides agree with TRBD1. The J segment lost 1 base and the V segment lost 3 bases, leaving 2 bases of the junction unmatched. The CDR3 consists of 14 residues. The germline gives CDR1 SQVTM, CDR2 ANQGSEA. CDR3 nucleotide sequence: TGCAGCGTTGAGAGGACAGGGAACACCGGGGAGCTGTTTTTT. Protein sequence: CSVERTGNTGELFF.

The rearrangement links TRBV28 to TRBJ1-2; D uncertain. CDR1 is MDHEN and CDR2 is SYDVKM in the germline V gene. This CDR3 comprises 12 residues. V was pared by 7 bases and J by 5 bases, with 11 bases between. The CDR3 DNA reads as TGTGCCAGCAACGGGGTTCGGTATGGCTACACCTTC. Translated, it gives CASNGVRYGYTF.

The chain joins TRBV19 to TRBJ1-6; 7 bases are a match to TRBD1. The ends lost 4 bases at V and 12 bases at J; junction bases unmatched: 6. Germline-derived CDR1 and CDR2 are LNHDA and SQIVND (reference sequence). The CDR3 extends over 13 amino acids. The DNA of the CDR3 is TGTGCCAGTAGTAACCCGGGACAGTTACCCCTCCACTTT. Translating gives CASSNPGQLPLHF. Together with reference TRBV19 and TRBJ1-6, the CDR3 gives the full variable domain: DGGITQSPKYLFRKEGQNVTLSCEQNLNHDAMYWYRQDPGQGLRLIYYSQIVNDFQKGDIAEGYSVSREKKESFPLTVTSAQKNPTAFYLCASSNPGQLPLHFGNGTRLTVT.

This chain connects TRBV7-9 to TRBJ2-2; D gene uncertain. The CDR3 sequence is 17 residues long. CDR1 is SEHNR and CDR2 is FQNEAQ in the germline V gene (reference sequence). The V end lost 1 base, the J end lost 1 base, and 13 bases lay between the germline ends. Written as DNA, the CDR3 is TGTGCCAGCAGCTTAGGGACGGCGACCCGGAACACCGGGGAGCTGTTTTTT. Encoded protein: CASSLGTATRNTGELFF.

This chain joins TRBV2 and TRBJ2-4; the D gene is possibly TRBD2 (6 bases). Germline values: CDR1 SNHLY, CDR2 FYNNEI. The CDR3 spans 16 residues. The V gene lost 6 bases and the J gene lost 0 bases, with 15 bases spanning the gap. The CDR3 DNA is TGTGCCAGCAGGGCGGGACTCCCTCTAGCCAAAAACATTCAGTACTTC. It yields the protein CASRAGLPLAKNIQYF.

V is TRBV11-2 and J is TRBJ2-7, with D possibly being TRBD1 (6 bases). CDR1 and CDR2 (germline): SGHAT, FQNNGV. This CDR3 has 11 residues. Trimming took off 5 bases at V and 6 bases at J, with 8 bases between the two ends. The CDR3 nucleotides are TGTGCCAGCAGCGGGGGCCGCGAGCAGTACTTC. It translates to CASSGGREQYF.

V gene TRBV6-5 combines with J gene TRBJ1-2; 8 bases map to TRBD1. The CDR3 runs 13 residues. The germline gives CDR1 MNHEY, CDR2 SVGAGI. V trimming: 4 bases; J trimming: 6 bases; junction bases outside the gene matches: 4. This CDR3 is CASSSWTGNGYTF. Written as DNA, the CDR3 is TGTGCCAGCAGTTCCTGGACAGGGAATGGCTACACCTTC.

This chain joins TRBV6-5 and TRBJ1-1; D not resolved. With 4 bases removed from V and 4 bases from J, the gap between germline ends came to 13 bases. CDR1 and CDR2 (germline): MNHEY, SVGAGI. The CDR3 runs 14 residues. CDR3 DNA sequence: TGTGCCAGCAGTTCTGCGGGTACTACCACTGAAGCTTTCTTT. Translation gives CASSSAGTTTEAFF.

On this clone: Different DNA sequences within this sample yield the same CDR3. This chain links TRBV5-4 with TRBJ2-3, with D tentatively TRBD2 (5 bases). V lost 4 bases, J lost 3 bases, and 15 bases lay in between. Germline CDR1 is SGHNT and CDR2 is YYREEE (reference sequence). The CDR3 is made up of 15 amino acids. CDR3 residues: CASSPGRGSTDTQYF. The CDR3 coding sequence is TGTGCCAGCAGCCCCGGCCGGGGTAGTACAGATACGCAGTATTTT.

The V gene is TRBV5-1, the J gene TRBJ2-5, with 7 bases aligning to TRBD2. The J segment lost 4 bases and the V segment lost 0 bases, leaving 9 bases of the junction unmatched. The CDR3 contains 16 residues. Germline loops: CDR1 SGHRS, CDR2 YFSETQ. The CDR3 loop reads CASSLVTAGLGETQYF. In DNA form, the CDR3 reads TGCGCCAGCAGCTTGGTGACAGCGGGGCTGGGAGAGACCCAGTACTTC.

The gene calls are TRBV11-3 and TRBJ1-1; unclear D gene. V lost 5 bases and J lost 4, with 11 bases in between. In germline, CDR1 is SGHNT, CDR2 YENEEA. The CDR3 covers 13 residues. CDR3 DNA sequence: TGTGCCAGCAGCCCCGAGGGAGGCACTGAAGCTTTCTTT. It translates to CASSPEGGTEAFF. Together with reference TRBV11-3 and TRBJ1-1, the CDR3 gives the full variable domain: EAGVVQSPRYKIIEKKQPVAFWCNPISGHNTLYWYLQNLGQGPELLIRYENEEAVDDSQLPKDRFSAERLKGVDSTLKIQPAELGDSAVYLCASSPEGGTEAFFGQGTRLTVV.

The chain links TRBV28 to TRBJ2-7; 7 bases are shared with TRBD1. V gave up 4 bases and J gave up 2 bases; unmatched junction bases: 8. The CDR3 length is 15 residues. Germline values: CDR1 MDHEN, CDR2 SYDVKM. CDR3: CASSSSKGATYEQYF. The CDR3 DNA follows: TGTGCCAGCAGTTCCTCCAAGGGGGCCACCTACGAGCAGTACTTC.